This is a list of T cell receptor beta chains from one sample in a study of cytomegalovirus exposure and HLA in healthy donors. Profiling relied on immunoSEQ multiplex PCR, and the TCRdb table lists in-frame clones only, not all of them. Found here are about 160,000 clones, approximately 85% of them singletons; the top ten hold around 11%. The sample consisted of PBMCs. The receptor set was obtained from a man aged 45-65 years in good health and CMV-seropositive. Each CDR3 is given with its conserved first and last residue. The D gene is left open where the match is weak. The listing skips clone size in some rows; elsewhere it reads once, few, many or a size class.

CASSPGTGYSSYEQYF TGCGCCAGCAGTCCCGGGACAGGGTATAGCTCCTACGAGCAGTACTTC TRBJ2-7 . TRBV27 TRBD1
CASSQDPTGGTEAFF TGTGCCAGCAGCCAAGACCCGACCGGGGGAACTGAAGCTTTCTTT TRBJ1-1 . TRBV4-2 .
CASRGVGGAGYGYTF TGCGCCAGCAGAGGGGTCGGTGGGGCCGGCTATGGCTACACCTTC TRBJ1-2 once TRBV5-1 .
CASSVLAEGNEQFF TGCGCCAGCAGCGTGTTGGCCGAGGGCAATGAGCAGTTCTTC TRBJ2-1 . TRBV5-1 .
CASGEFGYNEQFF TGTGCCTCAGGGGAATTCGGATACAATGAGCAGTTCTTC TRBJ2-1 . TRBV19 .
CASSLRTGAVDEQYF TGTGCCAGCAGCTTAAGGACAGGGGCGGTCGACGAGCAGTACTTC TRBJ2-7 . TRBV7-2 TRBD1
CASTSCSDRDQETQYF TGTGCCAGTACCTCTTGCTCTGACAGGGACCAAGAGACCCAGTACTTC TRBJ2-5 . TRBV19 TRBD1
CASSLVGESSYEQYF TGTGCCAGCAGCTTGGTTGGGGAGAGCTCCTACGAGCAGTACTTC TRBJ2-7 once TRBV5-6 .
CASMGGVAALSNSPLHF TGTGCCAGCATGGGAGGGGTCGCAGCCCTATCTAATTCACCCCTCCACTTT TRBJ1-6 . TRBV2 .
CASGSRTSGAYNEQFF TGTGCTAGTGGTTCCCGGACTAGCGGCGCCTACAATGAGCAGTTCTTC TRBJ2-1 . TRBV12-5 TRBD2
CASSQDTGTGGYEQYF TGCGCCAGCAGCCAAGATACCGGGACAGGGGGTTACGAGCAGTACTTC TRBJ2-7 . TRBV4-1 TRBD1
CASSVGLAGLLWGNTDTQYF TGTGCCAGCAGCGTAGGGCTAGCGGGACTATTGTGGGGGAACACAGATACGCAGTATTTT TRBJ2-3 . TRBV9 TRBD2
CASSLGGGQETQYF TGTGCCAGCAGCTTAGGAGGGGGTCAAGAGACCCAGTACTTC TRBJ2-5 . TRBV7-2 .
CAWSPQGGYGYTF TGTGCCTGGAGTCCCCAGGGGGGCTATGGCTACACCTTC TRBJ1-2 . TRBV30 TRBD1
CASSGRLLLTGELFF TGTGCCAGCAGTGGGAGGCTGCTGCTGACCGGGGAGCTGTTTTTT TRBJ2-2 . TRBV6-4 .
CASTRGAVNEQFF TGTGCCAGTACGCGGGGGGCCGTCAATGAGCAGTTCTTC TRBJ2-1 . TRBV6-5 TRBD2
CASSHGTGSTEAFF TGCGCCAGCAGCCATGGCACAGGGTCCACTGAAGCTTTCTTT TRBJ1-1 . TRBV4-3 .
CASSRTPDRQETQYF TGTGCCAGTAGCCGTACCCCGGACAGACAAGAGACCCAGTACTTC TRBJ2-5 once TRBV19 .
CASSFAGGNGYTF TGCGCCAGCAGCTTTGCAGGGGGTAATGGCTACACCTTC TRBJ1-2 . TRBV5-1 TRBD1
CASSLAGTGFGTLHF TGTGCCAGCAGCTTAGCCGGGACAGGGTTCGGGACCCTCCACTTT TRBJ1-6 . TRBV7-2 TRBD1
CASSRGAYNSPLHF TGCGCCAGCAGCCGGGGGGCCTATAATTCACCCCTCCACTTT TRBJ1-6 . TRBV4-3 .
CASNPGTGTSEQYF TGTGCCAGCAACCCCGGGACAGGTACCTCCGAGCAGTACTTC TRBJ2-7 once TRBV7-9 TRBD1
CSAMFGETQYF TGCAGTGCTATGTTCGGGGAGACCCAGTACTTC TRBJ2-5 . TRBV20-1 .
CASSADEQFF TGCGCCAGCAGCGCGGATGAGCAGTTCTTC TRBJ2-1 . TRBV4-1 .
CAWSGQAGNEQFF TGTGCCTGGAGCGGACAGGCGGGGAATGAGCAGTTCTTC TRBJ2-1 . TRBV30 .
CASKQGANNSPLHF TGTGCCAGCAAACAGGGGGCTAATAATTCACCCCTCCACTTT TRBJ1-6 . TRBV28 TRBD1
CATSRDQGFSGNTIYF TGTGCCACCAGCAGGGATCAGGGGTTCTCTGGAAACACCATATATTTT TRBJ1-3 . TRBV15 .
CASTDRVNQPQHF TGTGCCAGTACAGACAGGGTAAATCAGCCCCAGCATTTT TRBJ1-5 few TRBV19 TRBD1
CAWSYRGTASGANVLTF TGTGCCTGGAGTTATCGAGGGACAGCCTCTGGGGCCAACGTCCTGACTTTC TRBJ2-6 . TRBV30 TRBD1
CASTSRGEGRNEQFF TGTGCCAGCACCTCCCGGGGGGAGGGGCGCAATGAGCAGTTCTTC TRBJ2-1 . TRBV7-2 TRBD2
CASRYGQGNYGYTF TGTGCCAGCAGATACGGACAGGGGAACTATGGCTACACCTTC TRBJ1-2 . TRBV6-6 TRBD1
CASSSLDSENF TGTGCCAGCAGTTCTCTGGACAGTGAGAATTTT TRBJ1-4 . TRBV28 .
CASSQALAGGMGELFF TGCGCCAGCAGCCAGGCTCTAGCGGGAGGGATGGGGGAGCTGTTTTTT TRBJ2-2 . TRBV4-3 TRBD2
CASSRPGLAAYEQYF TGTGCCAGCAGCCGACCGGGACTAGCGGCATACGAGCAGTACTTC TRBJ2-7 . TRBV11-2 TRBD2
CASSFRDRGHSPLHF TGCGCCAGCAGCTTCCGGGACAGGGGTCATTCACCCCTCCACTTT TRBJ1-6 . TRBV5-1 TRBD1
CASSLVGTENTEAFF TGTGCCAGCAGCTTGGTTGGAACAGAGAACACTGAAGCTTTCTTT TRBJ1-1 . TRBV5-6 .
CASSPSGGTGELFF TGTGCCAGCTCCCCCTCGGGGGGCACCGGGGAGCTGTTTTTT TRBJ2-2 once TRBV18 TRBD2
CASSVAGGEGIEQFF TGTGCCAGCAGCGTAGCTGGCGGGGAGGGAATTGAGCAGTTCTTC TRBJ2-1 few TRBV9 TRBD2
CASSPSSYEQYF TGTGCCAGCTCCCCGAGCTCCTACGAGCAGTACTTC TRBJ2-7 . TRBV2 .
CATSRDILGQGAGELFF TGTGCCACCAGCAGAGATATCCTAGGACAGGGGGCCGGGGAGCTGTTTTTT TRBJ2-2 few TRBV15 TRBD1
CAISESNVYGYTF TGTGCCATCAGTGAGTCGAACGTTTATGGCTACACCTTC TRBJ1-2 . TRBV6-5 .
CASSVVLSGDNEQFF TGTGCCAGCAGCGTAGTTCTTAGCGGGGACAATGAGCAGTTCTTC TRBJ2-1 . TRBV9 TRBD2
CASRDRRPYEQYF TGTGCCAGCAGGGACAGGAGGCCCTACGAGCAGTACTTC TRBJ2-7 once TRBV6-1 TRBD1
CSAETGGEQYF TGCAGTGCCGAGACAGGAGGTGAGCAGTACTTC TRBJ2-7 . TRBV20-1 .